This TCR beta chain was found in a study of regulatory T cells in long-lasting Graves disease. Described time point: newly diagnosed GD, antithyroid drugs for less than 3 months. The TCR library was made from RNA that had been extracted from PBMCs in TRIzol. V gave up 4 bases and J gave up 6 bases, with 15 bases separating them. Germline values: CDR1 SGHDN, CDR2 FVKESK. The CDR3 is 14 amino acids. iRepertoire HTBI primers and Arm-PCR of CDR3 regions built TCR beta libraries. TCRdb reprocessed the multiplex PCR reads with MiXCR, giving one entry per CDR3 protein. Found here are about 440,000 distinct CDR3 sequences, 16% of them singletons; the top ten hold approximately 11%. Whole-study findings and limits: Persistent patients shared more public clonotypes (approximately 2,700) than newly diagnosed patients (approximately 960).

About this clonotype itself: What it binds is not known.

In addition, the sample was reused for a study of T cells in Graves' hyperthyroidism and ophthalmopathy.

Sample: peripheral blood mononuclear cells (PBMCs), taken at new diagnosis, from a patient treated with antithyroid drugs. The chain employs TRBV14 and TRBJ1-2; unclear D gene. The TCR sequence derives from a woman younger than 45 with Graves disease. The CDR3 nucleotides are TGTGCCAGCAGCCCACGTCCGACCCCCAATGGCTACACCTTC. It encodes CASSPRPTPNGYTF.